The present T cell receptor beta chain was sequenced within a study of blood T cell repertoires in COVID-19. Study at large: The United States, Italy and Spain were the sources of the acute and convalescent COVID-19 samples. Sample material is recorded as cDNA or gDNA derived from T cells, B-cell-depleted T cells, or PBMCs.

Followed over time, Seattle patients had been enrolled while infection was active. Per the study methods: Amplification of reference gene primers was used by the study to estimate nucleated cell counts. TCRdb's copy holds only in-frame clones and misses some; the assay was immunoSEQ multiplex PCR. V, J and clone size were drawn from that table, and D and trimming were deduced from the DNA. The table shows about 90,000 clones, with roughly nine tenths occurring only once. CDR1 MNHEY and CDR2 SVGAGI come from the germline V gene. The CDR3 loop spans 15 amino acids. Germline trimming cut 5 bases from V and 0 bases from J; bases unmatched to any gene: 5.

The source material was peripheral blood. The receptor was derived from a man aged 50 to 60 with COVID-19, enrolled during active disease. The chain uses TRBV6-5 and TRBJ2-7, with 9 bases identical to TRBD2. The CDR3 DNA is TGTGCCAGCAGTCGGGGTAGCGGGGGCTCCTACGAGCAGTACTTC. Its translation is CASSRGSGGSYEQYF.